The entry that follows covers one TCR beta chain sequence. The data were produced by immunoSEQ multiplex PCR, yet TCRdb's version contains in-frame clones alone and is incomplete. The data show hundreds of thousands of clones, around nine tenths seen once. This entry comes from a study of blood T cell repertoires in COVID-19. Study-level information: Acute and convalescent COVID-19 specimens originated in the United States, Italy and Spain. Nucleic acid was either cDNA or gDNA, and it came from T cells, B-cell-depleted T cells, or PBMCs.

Residents of under 25 US areas, aged 18 to 89 years, made up the participants. Membership in each cohort depended on participant-reported clinical history. V dropped 4 bases and J dropped 2; count of bases not matched to a gene: 7. There are 16 residues in the CDR3. Germline V gives CDR1 MGHRA, CDR2 YSYEKL. This receptor was taken from a man in his 60s who had recovered from COVID-19. Material: PBMCs or T cells enriched from blood (not recorded which). V is TRBV4-1 and J is TRBJ2-1, with 8 bases matching TRBD2. The CDR3 reads CASSRRAGEPYNEQFF. CDR3 DNA: TGCGCCAGCAGCCGTCGAGCGGGAGAGCCCTACAATGAGCAGTTCTTC.